These 27 T cell receptor beta chains came from one sample sequenced in a study of blood T cell repertoires in COVID-19. TCRdb's copy holds only in-frame clones and misses some; the assay was immunoSEQ multiplex PCR. Seen here are around 230,000 clones, more than 65% observed once, and the top ten hold about 8%. Sequencing was done on a sample of peripheral blood. All receptors come from a woman older than 75 with acute or convalescent COVID-19.

The chain has TRBV30 and TRBJ2-7, with TRBD1 matching over 8 bases. Germline CDR1 is GTSNPN and CDR2 is SVGIG (reference sequence). This CDR3 is built from 13 residues. The J segment lost 4 bases and the V segment lost 8 bases, leaving 10 bases of the junction unmatched. CDR3: CAIYDRGNYEQYF. In nucleotides, the CDR3 is TGTGCCATATACGACAGGGGAAATTACGAGCAGTACTTC.

J is TRBJ2-7 and V is TRBV5-1; the D gene is possibly TRBD1 (5 bases). Deletions cut 4 bases from V and 6 bases from J, with 8 bases between. Per germline, CDR1 SGHRS and CDR2 YFSETQ. The CDR3 is 11 residues long. The CDR3 sequence: CASSPDTEQYF. DNA for the CDR3: TGCGCCAGCAGCCCGGACACCGAGCAGTACTTC.

The chain is built from TRBV6-5 and TRBJ2-5; D call uncertain. CDR3 length: 12 residues. CDR1 and CDR2 (germline): MNHEY, SVGAGI. Trimming cost V 4 bases and J 5 bases, with 8 bases left between them. CDR3 sequence reads: CASSSRAETQYF. The CDR3, as DNA: TGTGCCAGCAGTTCAAGAGCGGAGACCCAGTACTTC.

This chain links TRBV5-6 with TRBJ1-5; D is undetermined. The germline V and J ends were trimmed by 1 base and 6 bases, with 11 bases remaining between them. The CDR3 is made up of 14 amino acids. The germline gives CDR1 SGHDT, CDR2 YYEEEE. CDR3 bases: TGTGCCAGCAGCTTGATTACAGATTCTCAGCCCCAGCATTTT. Its protein is CASSLITDSQPQHF.

The chain has TRBV3-1 (or the pseudogene TRBV3-2) and TRBJ2-5; D might be TRBD1 (5 bases). CDR1 and CDR2 from the germline V gene are LGHDT and YNNKEL (reference sequence). Trimming removed 4 bases at V and 5 bases at J, with 11 bases between. The CDR3 is 13 amino acids. CDR3 in DNA: TGTGCCAGCAGCCCCGGAAGGGGTGAGACCCAGTACTTC. Its translation: CASSPGRGETQYF.

On this clone: Relative to the germline gene, one junction end is altered; a read error may explain this. The chain uses TRBV5-6 and TRBJ2-7; TRBD2 might be the D (5 bases). There are 15 residues in the CDR3. CDR1 and CDR2 from the germline V gene are SGHDT and YYEEEE. CDR3 sequence (DNA): TGTGCCAGCAGCTTGGCCGGGTCAAGCGGCGCCCCTATAGAATTC. It encodes CASSLAGSSGAPIEF.

This clone has only one observation. The chain uses TRBV7-3 and TRBJ2-2, with a possible D match to TRBD2 (5 bases). The V gene's germline CDR1 is SGHTA and CDR2 FQGTGA. The CDR3 extends over 14 amino acids. Trimming left V 2 bases short and J 6 bases short, with 10 bases between. In DNA, the CDR3 is TGTGCCAGCAGCTTACGGGGATTGGCCGGGGAGCTGTTTTTT. Amino acid sequence: CASSLRGLAGELFF.

The chain couples TRBV27 to TRBJ1-6; no clear D gene. This CDR3 region has 13 residues. The ends were cut back, 3 bases at V and 8 bases at J, with 8 bases in the middle. Per germline, CDR1 MNHEY and CDR2 SMNVEV (reference sequence). DNA of the CDR3: TGTGCCAGCAGTTTTAACAAAGATTCACCCCTCCACTTT. Protein: CASSFNKDSPLHF.

Details on this clone: Other nucleotide sequences from this sample produce the same CDR3. The chain combines TRBV5-1 with TRBJ2-3; D gene uncertain. This CDR3 comprises 13 residues. In germline, CDR1 is SGHRS, CDR2 YFSETQ. The V end lost 3 bases, the J end lost 2 bases, and 7 bases lay between the germline ends. CDR3 residues: CASSSRVTDTQYF. The CDR3 DNA sequence: TGCGCCAGCAGCTCCCGGGTCACAGATACGCAGTATTTT.

This clone turned up a few times. This chain connects TRBV7-3 to TRBJ1-2; perhaps TRBD1 as D (5 bases). Germline V gives CDR1 SGHTA, CDR2 FQGTGA. The ends were cut back, 5 bases at V and 8 bases at J, with 21 bases in the middle. CDR3 length: 15 residues. The CDR3 loop is CASSPTGGGGSGYTF. The CDR3 DNA reads as TGTGCCAGCAGCCCTACGGGGGGTGGAGGCTCCGGCTACACCTTC.

The chain combines TRBV19 with TRBJ2-5; 7 positions match TRBD2. CDR1 is LNHDA and CDR2 is SQIVND in the germline V gene (reference sequence). V gave up 5 bases and J gave up 3 bases; unmatched junction bases: 9. This CDR3 is 15 amino acids long. CDR3 bases: TGTGCCAGTAGTCCGCTTGGCGGGGGTGAAGAGACCCAGTACTTC. Its translation: CASSPLGGGEETQYF.

The chain carries TRBV5-1 and TRBJ1-3; 7 bases are a match to TRBD1. The germline gives CDR1 SGHRS, CDR2 YFSETQ. The ends lost 3 bases at V and 0 bases at J; junction bases unmatched: 3. The CDR3 covers 15 residues. The CDR3 coding sequence is TGCGCCAGCAGCTCGGACAGGAACTCTGGAAACACCATATATTTT. It codes for CASSSDRNSGNTIYF.

The gene calls are TRBV30 and TRBJ1-6; D ambiguous. The CDR3 consists of 13 residues. V was shortened by 2 bases and J by 7 bases, with 9 bases between the two germline ends. Germline V gives CDR1 GTSNPN, CDR2 SVGIG (reference sequence). The DNA for the CDR3 is TGTGCCTGGAGTCGGAACGGGAATTCACCCCTCCACTTT. This codes for CAWSRNGNSPLHF.

This clone has a handful of counts. This chain joins TRBV9 and TRBJ2-7, with D uncertain. Germline lookup yields CDR1 SGDLS and CDR2 YYNGEE. The CDR3 covers 15 residues. V was shortened by 0 bases and J by 2 bases, with 12 bases between the two germline ends. Here the CDR3 reads CASSVEPGRTYEQYF. The CDR3 region has the DNA TGTGCCAGCAGCGTAGAGCCGGGTAGAACCTACGAGCAGTACTTC.

The V gene is TRBV7-9, the J gene TRBJ2-2; 7 bases match TRBD2. Germline assignment: CDR1 SEHNR and CDR2 FQNEAQ (reference sequence). CDR3 length: 14 amino acids. Germline trimming cut 5 bases from V and 6 bases from J; bases unmatched to any gene: 6. CDR3 in amino acids: CASSLSGTSGELFF. The CDR3, as DNA: TGTGCCAGCAGCCTCAGCGGGACTTCCGGGGAGCTGTTTTTT. Together with reference TRBV7-9 and TRBJ2-2, the CDR3 gives the full variable domain: DTGVSQNPRHKITKRGQNVTFRCDPISEHNRLYWYRQTLGQGPEFLTYFQNEAQLEKSRLLSDRFSAERPKGSFSTLEIQRTEQGDSAMYLCASSLSGTSGELFFGEGSRLTVL.

The gene calls are TRBV10-3 and TRBJ1-6; possible D gene TRBD1, 6 bases. This CDR3 region has 15 residues. Trimming cost V 1 base and J 7 bases, with 11 bases left between them. CDR1 and CDR2 (germline): ENHRY, SYGVKD. The CDR3 reads CAISELARGNSPLHF. CDR3 coding DNA: TGTGCCATCAGTGAGTTGGCCAGGGGCAATTCACCCCTCCACTTT.

The CDR3 sequence: CASSLPGTGGFYEQYF. In nucleotides, the CDR3 is TGTGCCAGCAGCTTGCCAGGGACAGGGGGTTTCTACGAGCAGTACTTC. This sequence joins TRBV5-6 and TRBJ2-7; TRBD1 aligns across 11 bases. This CDR3 region has 16 residues. Germline CDR1 reads SGHDT; CDR2 reads YYEEEE. Trimming took 1 base from V and 3 from J; bases not matched to a gene: 6.

This chain joins TRBV4-1 and TRBJ2-5, with 10 nucleotides matching TRBD2. Trimming removed 2 bases from V and 1 base from J; junction bases left unmatched: 4. Germline V lookup: CDR1 MGHRA, CDR2 YSYEKL. The CDR3 has 16 amino acids. CDR3 region: CASSQLSSGGQETQYF. In DNA form, the CDR3 reads TGCGCCAGCAGCCAATTGTCTAGCGGGGGCCAAGAGACCCAGTACTTC.

The V call is TRBV25-1, the J call TRBJ1-2; possibly TRBD1 for D (6 bases). Per the germline V gene, CDR1 is MGHDK and CDR2 is SYGVNS. Trimming shortened V by 2 bases and J by 5 bases, and 12 bases separated the two germline ends. CDR3 size: 14 residues. Written as DNA, the CDR3 is TGTGCCAGCAGTGAACCCGGACAGCTTTATGGCTACACCTTC. Residues: CASSEPGQLYGYTF.

The V gene is TRBV9, the J gene TRBJ2-1, with TRBD1 matching 9 bases. There are 15 residues in the CDR3. The V gene's germline CDR1 is SGDLS and CDR2 YYNGEE. The V segment lost 4 bases and the J segment 5 bases; nucleotides outside the gene matches: 7. The CDR3 DNA reads as TGTGCCAGCAGCCCCGGACAGGGGACCAACAATGAGCAGTTCTTC. Translating gives CASSPGQGTNNEQFF.

CDR3 region: CASSREGTGGDTQYF. The CDR3 DNA reads as TGTGCCAGCAGCAGGGAAGGGACAGGGGGAGATACGCAGTATTTT. The chain has TRBV5-5 and TRBJ2-3; 11 positions agree with TRBD1. CDR3 length equals 15 residues. Looked up from germline, CDR1 is SGHKS and CDR2 is YYEKEE (reference sequence). The ends lost 4 bases at V and 5 bases at J; junction bases unmatched: 6.

This clone came up once. J is TRBJ2-7 and V is TRBV6-5, with 8 bases lining up with TRBD2. CDR1 is MNHEY and CDR2 is SVGAGI in the germline V gene. This CDR3 has 15 amino acids. V was pared by 5 bases and J by 4 bases, with 10 bases of the junction left unmatched. The CDR3 region has the DNA TGTGCCAGCAGTCGCTCGGGGGGGGGCAAGTACGAGCAGTACTTC. Protein: CASSRSGGGKYEQYF.

This sequence joins TRBV3-1 (or the pseudogene TRBV3-2) and TRBJ2-5, with 9 bases identical to TRBD1. With V trimmed by 3 bases and J by 5 bases, 4 bases remained unmatched. The germline gives CDR1 LGHDT, CDR2 YNNKEL (reference sequence). The CDR3 has 14 residues. CDR3: CASSQLQGAETQYF. CDR3 nucleotides: TGTGCCAGCAGCCAGCTACAGGGGGCGGAGACCCAGTACTTC.

The chain has TRBV14 and TRBJ2-3, with TRBD1 as a possible D gene (6 bases). The CDR3 is 15 residues long. V shed 6 bases and J shed 2 bases, with 15 bases lying between them. Germline-derived CDR1 and CDR2 are SGHDN and FVKESK. Written as DNA, the CDR3 is TGTGCCAGCAGGCCAGGACAGCTCCTCACAGATACGCAGTATTTT. This codes for CASRPGQLLTDTQYF.

The V and J genes are TRBV6-5 and TRBJ2-3, with TRBD1 matching over 8 bases. Unmatched junction bases numbered 5, after V lost 2 bases and J lost 4 bases. The germline V gene encodes CDR1 MNHEY and CDR2 SVGAGI. CDR3 size: 15 residues. Here the CDR3 reads CASSYGRGRADTQYF. The CDR3 DNA sequence: TGTGCCAGCAGTTACGGCAGGGGGCGGGCAGATACGCAGTATTTT.

This clone has a single count. This chain links TRBV6-6 with TRBJ1-2; D call uncertain. From germline, CDR1 is MNHNY and CDR2 SVGAGI (reference sequence). Trimming removed 0 bases at V and 8 bases at J, with 13 bases between. The CDR3 runs to 14 residues. CDR3 coding DNA: TGTGCCAGCAGTTACTCGAGGGCAGAAGGAGGCTACACCTTC. The encoded protein is CASSYSRAEGGYTF.

CDR3 bases: TGTGCCAGCAGCCCAACCGTCGACAACAATCAGCCCCAGCATTTT. Its translation is CASSPTVDNNQPQHF. The chain carries TRBV3-1 (or the pseudogene TRBV3-2) and TRBJ1-5; unclear D gene. This CDR3 has 15 residues. Germline loops: CDR1 LGHDT, CDR2 YNNKEL (reference sequence). Trimming stripped 4 bases from V and 3 bases from J, with 13 bases between.